This T cell receptor (beta chain) was identified during a study of T-cell memory formation after mild COVID-19. Study outcomes and limitations: Pre-infection memory showed some responding clones, and this suggested that cross-reactive memory joined. From day 15 to 85, contracting clones were balanced between CD4 and CD8, whereas later expanders leaned toward CD4+. For contracting clones, CD4+ ones sat mainly in CM and EM, CD8+ in EMRA.

Germline assignment: CDR1 SGHAT and CDR2 FQNNGV. This CDR3 spans 14 amino acids. After removal of 5 bases from V and 6 bases from J, the junction contained 8 bases not matched to a gene. TCRalpha and TCRbeta libraries used 5'RACE with constant-segment primers and UMIs. TCRdb redid the calling of the 5' RACE reads with MiXCR, one entry per CDR3 protein. The sample has around 140,000 distinct CDR3 sequences; 6% to 6.5% are singletons. Points on this clonotype: The target antigen is unknown.

Material for sequencing was PBMCs or a T cell subset sorted from them (not recorded which). V gene TRBV11-2 combines with J gene TRBJ2-3; 7 nucleotides match TRBD2. The source of this sequence is an adult woman who had mild COVID-19 (a few samples of this study predate the infection). Cell type and time point are not known. CDR3 bases: TGTGCCAGCAGCCCAGCTTTAGCGGGCGATACGCAGTATTTT. Its protein product is CASSPALAGDTQYF.